The clone carrying this TCR beta chain has a single count. Its antigen is still unknown. The sample comes from a study of blood T cells in healthy people across ages. Findings and caveats of the study: While age rose, TCR beta diversity per million T cells dropped in a roughly linear way. Both higher diversity and more naive CD4+ cells marked long-lived donors when set against aged donors.

There are 16 residues in the CDR3. Germline CDR1 and CDR2: MNHEY and SMNVEV (reference sequence). The ends were cut back, 2 bases at V and 2 bases at J, with 12 bases in the middle. Per-sample yields of isolated PBMCs were at least 6.5 million. Using a J-beta primer mix together with a sample-barcoded 5' primer, a second PCR was run for roughly 6 to 12 cycles. Samples each returned at least 3 million CDR3-containing paired-end reads. TCRdb re-derived calls from the 5' RACE reads in MiXCR, one entry per CDR3 protein. The sample yields about 1.6 million distinct CDR3 sequences, roughly 32% seen once. The TCR was taken from a woman aged 30 to 39 in good health. V usage is TRBV27 and J usage is TRBJ2-2; a possible D gene is TRBD1 (5 bases). The sample consisted of blood. The CDR3 loop reads CASSLLSGLNTGELFF. The CDR3 DNA reads TGTGCCAGCAGTTTACTGTCAGGGTTAAACACCGGGGAGCTGTTTTTT.